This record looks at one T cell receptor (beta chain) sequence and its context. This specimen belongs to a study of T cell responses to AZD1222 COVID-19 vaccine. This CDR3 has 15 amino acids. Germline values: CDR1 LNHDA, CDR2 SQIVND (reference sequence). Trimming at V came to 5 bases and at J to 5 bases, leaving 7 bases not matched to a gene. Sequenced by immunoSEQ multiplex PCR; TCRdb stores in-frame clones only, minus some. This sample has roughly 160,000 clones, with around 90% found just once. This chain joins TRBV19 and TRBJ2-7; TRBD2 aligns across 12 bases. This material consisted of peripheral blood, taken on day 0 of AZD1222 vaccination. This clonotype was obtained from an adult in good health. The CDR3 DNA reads TGTGCCAGTAGTCCCACTAGCGGGAGGATTAACGAGCAGTACTTC. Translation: CASSPTSGRINEQYF.